Sequencing of this T cell receptor (beta chain) was carried out in a study of shared clonotypes between healthy human individuals. Sequenced by immunoSEQ multiplex PCR; TCRdb stores in-frame clones only, minus some. The repertoire consists of about 700,000 clones, with just over 90% occurring once and the leading ten covering roughly 22%. Study-level findings and limits: An anticipated effect of sequencing depth on clonotype sharing among donors was recognized.

There are 15 residues in the CDR3. After removal of 4 bases from V and 7 bases from J, the junction contained 9 bases not matched to a gene. Looked up from germline, CDR1 is SGDLS and CDR2 is YYNGEE. Naive CD8 cells were CD45RO-negative, positively selected for CCR7, excluding terminally differentiated effector memory CD45RA+ cells. Adult Caucasians living in Nashville, Tennessee made up all of the donors. With respect to this clone: Its matching antigen is unknown.

Sequenced sample: naive CD8+ T cells sorted from blood. The genes are TRBV9 and TRBJ2-2, with 8 bases matching TRBD1. The sequence was collected from a man aged 30 to 45 in good health. CDR3 nucleotide sequence: TGTGCCAGCAGCCCGAGACAGGGGAACTTCGGGGAGCTGTTTTTT. Protein sequence: CASSPRQGNFGELFF.